One and the same sample provided the 10 T cell receptor beta chains below, sequenced in a study of beta chain features in type 1 diabetes. Every isolated RNA sample was fully reverse transcribed, so sequencing captured expressed TCRB transcripts. The repertoire was sequenced with immunoSEQ multiplex PCR; TCRdb's copy has only in-frame clones and lacks some. This table has about 620,000 clones, roughly 15% appearing once. The specimen was naive CD4+ T cells from blood. The receptors were sampled from a man aged 18 to 30 in good health.

The CDR3 spells CASSSIQNEQFF. The CDR3 nucleotides read TGTGCCAGCAGCTCGATACAGAATGAGCAGTTCTTC. The genes are TRBV7-3 and TRBJ2-1; D is ambiguous. This CDR3 region has 12 residues. In germline, CDR1 is SGHTA, CDR2 FQGTGA. Trimming stripped 4 bases from V and 7 bases from J, with 8 bases between. The full variable domain, its missing parts supplied by reference TRBV7-3 and TRBJ2-1, is GAGVSQTPSNKVTEKGKYVELRCDPISGHTALYWYRQSLGQGPEFLIYFQGTGAADDSGLPNDRFFAVRPEGSVSTLKIQRTERGDSAVYLCASSSIQNEQFFGPGTRLTVL.

This clone appeared a few times. The chain joins TRBV2 to TRBJ2-7, with TRBD2 as a possible D gene (5 bases). Germline V gene data show CDR1 as SNHLY and CDR2 as FYNNEI. The germline V and J ends were trimmed by 7 bases and 3 bases, with 19 bases remaining between them. This CDR3 has 15 amino acids. The CDR3 sequence: CASTRDTLGLYEQYF. In DNA form, the CDR3 reads TGTGCCAGCACCCGGGATACCCTGGGTCTCTACGAGCAGTACTTC.

There are a few counts of this clone. V usage is TRBV7-9 and J usage is TRBJ1-5, with a tentative D call TRBD1 (5 bases). Looked up from germline, CDR1 is SEHNR and CDR2 is FQNEAQ (reference sequence). The CDR3 loop spans 15 amino acids. Trimming pared 5 bases from V and 3 bases from J, leaving 14 bases between. For the CDR3, the DNA is TGTGCCAGCAGCAACCAAATGGGGACCAATCAGCCCCAGCATTTT. This codes for CASSNQMGTNQPQHF.

The rearrangement uses TRBV2 and TRBJ2-7; D possibly uses TRBD1 or TRBD2 (6 bases each). Germline lookup yields CDR1 SNHLY and CDR2 FYNNEI. There are 12 residues in the CDR3. Trimming cost V 6 bases and J 5 bases, with 11 bases left between them. The CDR3 region has the DNA TGTGCCAGCAGAATGGGGGGCAACGAGCAGTACTTC. Its translation: CASRMGGNEQYF.

This clone was seen only once. The same CDR3 arises from other DNA sequences in this sample as well. V is TRBV18 and J is TRBJ2-5; TRBD1 agrees at 8 bases. This CDR3 has 13 residues. CDR1 and CDR2 (germline): KGHSH, LQKENI. V gave up 3 bases and J gave up 5 bases; unmatched junction bases: 2. The CDR3 nucleotides read TGTGCCAGCTCACCCGGACAGGGTGAGACCCAGTACTTC. It codes for CASSPGQGETQYF.

The rearrangement joins TRBV7-2 to TRBJ2-2; D unresolved. This CDR3 has 13 residues. Per the germline V gene, CDR1 is SGHTA and CDR2 is FQGNSA. Trimming left V 5 bases short and J 0 bases short, with 4 bases between. CDR3 coding DNA: TGTGCCAGCAGCCGCTCGAACACCGGGGAGCTGTTTTTT. Amino acids: CASSRSNTGELFF.

CDR3 amino acids: CSVGGTLNTEAFF. CDR3 in DNA: TGCAGCGTTGGGGGGACACTTAACACTGAAGCTTTCTTT. The chain joins TRBV29-1 to TRBJ1-1, with D possibly matching TRBD1 (6 bases). V lost 4 bases, J lost 2 bases, and 11 bases lay in between. CDR1 is SQVTM and CDR2 is ANQGSEA in the germline V gene. CDR3 size: 13 residues. Full variable domain (rest looked up from reference TRBV29-1 and TRBJ1-1): SAVISQKPSRDICQRGTSLTIQCQVDSQVTMMFWYRQQPGQSLTLIATANQGSEATYESGFVIDKFPISRPNLTFSTLTVSNMSPEDSSIYLCSVGGTLNTEAFFGQGTRLTVV.

This clone was found a few times. The V gene is TRBV28, the J gene TRBJ2-3; the D gene is possibly TRBD2 (5 bases). In germline, CDR1 is MDHEN, CDR2 SYDVKM. Trimming took off 5 bases at V and 8 bases at J, with 14 bases between the two ends. This CDR3 has 13 residues. The CDR3 region has the DNA TGTGCCAGCAGTCCACCCCCGCGGGCTACGCAGTATTTT. Its protein product is CASSPPPRATQYF.

The V call is TRBV11-2, the J call TRBJ2-7; maybe TRBD2 (6 bases). Germline V gene sequence: CDR1 SGHAT, CDR2 FQNNGV. Trimming stripped 1 base from V and 5 bases from J, with 12 bases between. The CDR3 sequence is 14 residues long. CDR3 nucleotide sequence: TGTGCCAGCAGCTTAGTGGCCGGGACTCACGAGCAGTACTTC. As protein: CASSLVAGTHEQYF.

The chain couples TRBV7-9 to TRBJ1-5, with TRBD1 matching over 8 bases. V shed 5 bases, J shed 6 bases, and the junction held 9 bases outside the gene matches. Germline V gives CDR1 SEHNR, CDR2 FQNEAQ (reference sequence). The CDR3 runs 15 residues. The CDR3 reads CASSRSGGEGQPQHF. CDR3 in DNA: TGTGCCAGCAGCCGTTCAGGGGGCGAGGGTCAGCCCCAGCATTTT.